This entry concerns a single T cell receptor (beta chain). What it binds is unknown. The data were obtained in a study of graft-versus-host responses after intestinal transplantation. Study-wide context: Those transplanted obtained multivisceral, liver-intestinal, or isolated intestinal grafts. Every one of the recipients received anti-thymocyte globulin induction and afterwards took tacrolimus and steroids for around three years. Findings and limits, study-wide: After transplant, early declines in HvG clones were associated with peak levels of circulating GvH clones. Some GvH clones were seen earlier in gut or blood, suggesting intestinal origin.

Generated by immunoSEQ multiplex PCR, the TCRdb table keeps only in-frame clones and is missing some. The sample yields fewer than 15,000 clones, around 88% seen once. The CDR3 runs 14 residues. Germline CDR1 LNHDA, CDR2 SQIVND (reference sequence). J lost 2 bases, V lost 5 bases, and 3 bases had no gene match. The clonotype was recovered from a human patient who received an intestinal transplant, so some T cells may come from the graft donor. The material was PBMCs, obtained just under 130 days after transplant. The chain has TRBV19 and TRBJ1-5, with 7 positions matching TRBD1. The DNA of the CDR3 is TGTGCCAGTAGTCTTGGACAGGGCAATCAGCCCCAGCATTTT. Protein product: CASSLGQGNQPQHF.